This is a list of T cell receptor beta chains from one sample in a study of T-cell memory formation after mild COVID-19. TCRdb fed the 5' RACE reads into MiXCR, producing one record per CDR3 protein. The sample consists of 200,000 to 250,000 distinct CDR3 sequences, around 8.8% of them appearing once. Source material: PBMCs or a T cell subset sorted from them (not recorded which). Source of these receptors: a man aged 18 to 30 who had mild COVID-19 (a few samples of this study predate the infection). Cell type and time point are not known. Both conserved end residues are part of each CDR3. The D gene is left open where the match is weak. Where a row states a size, it is once, few, many or the class of an expanded clone; other rows omit it.

V: TRBV20-1; size: few; J: TRBJ2-2; D: .; CDR3: CSARPYREKNTGELFF; DNA: TGCAGTGCTAGACCCTACAGGGAGAAGAACACCGGGGAGCTGTTTTTT
V: TRBV7-2; size: many; J: TRBJ2-7; D: TRBD2; CDR3: CASKRGDSSYEQYF; DNA: TGTGCCAGCAAGCGGGGGGACAGCTCCTACGAGCAGTACTTC
V: TRBV5-5; size: few; J: TRBJ1-5; D: .; CDR3: CASSSIGGSYNQPQHF; DNA: TGTGCCAGCAGCTCCATAGGCGGGTCCTACAATCAGCCCCAGCATTTT
V: TRBV6-2/TRBV6-3; size: .; J: TRBJ2-4; D: .; CDR3: CASSYPLGIPLAKNIQYF; DNA: TGTGCCAGCAGTTATCCGCTAGGCATTCCCCTAGCCAAAAACATTCAGTACTTC
V: TRBV7-3; size: few; J: TRBJ2-3; D: TRBD2; CDR3: CASSLGVAGTTDTQYF; DNA: TGTGCCAGCAGCCTCGGGGTAGCGGGGACCACAGATACGCAGTATTTT
V: TRBV4-3; size: many; J: TRBJ1-2; D: .; CDR3: CASSQDRDRRGYTF; DNA: TGCGCCAGCAGCCAAGATAGGGACCGCCGGGGCTACACCTTC
V: TRBV4-1; size: few; J: TRBJ2-7; D: TRBD1; CDR3: CASSQSNSGTGVGYEQYF; DNA: TGCGCCAGCAGCCAATCGAACAGCGGGACAGGGGTGGGCTACGAGCAGTACTTC
V: TRBV5-1; size: few; J: TRBJ2-2; D: TRBD2; CDR3: CASSSLAGANTGELFF; DNA: TGCGCCAGCAGCTCATTAGCGGGGGCGAACACCGGGGAGCTGTTTTTT
V: TRBV5-8; size: few; J: TRBJ2-7; D: TRBD1; CDR3: CASSLTGTGGYEQYF; DNA: TGTGCCAGCAGTTTAACCGGGACAGGGGGTTACGAGCAGTACTTC
V: TRBV7-2; size: few; J: TRBJ1-2; D: .; CDR3: CASSLGGGSRYGYTF; DNA: TGTGCCAGCAGCCTGGGCGGGGGCTCGCGGTATGGCTACACCTTC
V: TRBV10-3; size: few; J: TRBJ2-1; D: TRBD2; CDR3: CAISETPGGVNEQFF; DNA: TGTGCCATCAGTGAGACCCCCGGGGGGGTCAATGAGCAGTTCTTC
V: TRBV7-8; size: .; J: TRBJ1-2; D: TRBD1; CDR3: CASSRDRRNYGYTF; DNA: TGTGCCAGCAGCCGGGACAGGAGAAACTATGGCTACACCTTC
V: TRBV10-3; size: many; J: TRBJ2-3; D: TRBD2; CDR3: CAISVPPTSARPDTQYF; DNA: TGTGCCATCAGTGTACCCCCCACTAGCGCCCGCCCAGATACGCAGTATTTT
V: TRBV5-4; size: .; J: TRBJ2-3; D: TRBD2; CDR3: CASSPNAGTSGVVDTQYF; DNA: TGTGCCAGCAGCCCGAATGCCGGGACTAGCGGGGTGGTGGATACGCAGTATTTT
V: TRBV18; size: .; J: TRBJ1-1; D: .; CDR3: CASSPNFVTSNTEAFF; DNA: TGTGCCAGCTCACCGAATTTTGTAACCAGTAACACTGAAGCTTTCTTT
V: TRBV3-1; size: many; J: TRBJ2-2; D: TRBD1; CDR3: CASSHRGGELFF; DNA: TGTGCCAGCAGTCACAGGGGCGGGGAGCTGTTTTTT
V: TRBV24-1; size: many; J: TRBJ2-1; D: .; CDR3: CATGGTPNEQFF; DNA: TGTGCCACCGGAGGAACGCCGAATGAGCAGTTCTTC
V: TRBV7-3; size: few; J: TRBJ2-1; D: TRBD2; CDR3: CASSFLAGVKQFF; DNA: TGTGCCAGCAGCTTTTTAGCGGGGGTAAAGCAGTTCTTC
V: TRBV4-3; size: .; J: TRBJ1-4; D: .; CDR3: CASSPARWGEKLFF; DNA: TGCGCCAGCAGCCCCGCCAGGTGGGGAGAAAAACTGTTTTTT
V: TRBV7-3; size: .; J: TRBJ1-1; D: .; CDR3: CASSSEGRMNTEAFF; DNA: TGTGCCAGCAGCTCGGAGGGCCGCATGAACACTGAAGCTTTCTTT
V: TRBV7-9; size: few; J: TRBJ2-5; D: .; CDR3: CASRYLSGETQYF; DNA: TGTGCCAGCAGATATTTAAGTGGAGAGACCCAGTACTTC
V: TRBV30; size: .; J: TRBJ1-2; D: .; CDR3: CAWSPPGPNYGYTF; DNA: TGTGCCTGGAGCCCCCCGGGTCCTAACTATGGCTACACCTTC
V: TRBV12-3/TRBV12-4; size: many; J: TRBJ2-5; D: TRBD2; CDR3: CASTVAGGEETQYF; DNA: TGTGCCAGCACCGTAGCGGGGGGGGAAGAGACCCAGTACTTC
V: TRBV4-1; size: .; J: TRBJ1-5; D: .; CDR3: CASSQDSWGDQPQHF; DNA: TGCGCCAGCAGCCAAGATAGTTGGGGAGATCAGCCCCAGCATTTT
V: TRBV24-1; size: .; J: TRBJ1-2; D: .; CDR3: CATSDSGTHGYTF; DNA: TGTGCCACCAGTGATTCTGGGACCCATGGCTACACCTTC
V: TRBV5-6; size: .; J: TRBJ2-5; D: .; CDR3: CASSLAGPKETQYF; DNA: TGTGCCAGCAGCTTGGCGGGCCCCAAAGAGACCCAGTACTTC
V: TRBV20-1; size: few; J: TRBJ2-4; D: .; CDR3: CSAEEGSAKNIQYF; DNA: TGCAGTGCGGAGGAGGGGTCAGCCAAAAACATTCAGTACTTC
V: TRBV5-5; size: few; J: TRBJ2-4; D: TRBD1; CDR3: CASSPWTGGAQNIQYF; DNA: TGTGCCAGCAGCCCCTGGACAGGGGGCGCCCAAAACATTCAGTACTTC
V: TRBV6-2/TRBV6-3; size: .; J: TRBJ1-6; D: TRBD1; CDR3: CASRTRQGVRSPLHF; DNA: TGTGCCAGCAGGACGCGACAGGGGGTTCGGTCACCCCTCCACTTT
V: TRBV10-3; size: few; J: TRBJ2-7; D: TRBD1; CDR3: CAISEQGAYEQYF; DNA: TGTGCCATCAGTGAACAGGGGGCATACGAGCAGTACTTC
V: TRBV6-5; size: once; J: TRBJ1-6; D: TRBD1; CDR3: CASSSSVQGWSPLHF; DNA: TGTGCCAGCAGTTCCTCCGTACAGGGGTGGTCACCCCTCCACTTT
V: TRBV3-1; size: .; J: TRBJ2-1; D: .; CDR3: CASSQGRRTEQFF; DNA: TGTGCCAGCAGCCAAGGACGAAGGACGGAGCAGTTCTTC
V: TRBV12-3/TRBV12-4; size: few; J: TRBJ1-2; D: .; CDR3: CASRKRDAYTF; DNA: TGTGCCAGCAGAAAGAGGGACGCCTACACCTTC
V: TRBV15; size: many; J: TRBJ2-3; D: TRBD1; CDR3: CATGPRGSDTQYF; DNA: TGTGCCACCGGCCCCAGGGGGTCAGATACGCAGTATTTT
V: TRBV5-1; size: many; J: TRBJ2-2; D: .; CDR3: CASSLMDSTGELFF; DNA: TGCGCCAGCAGCCTAATGGACAGCACCGGGGAGCTGTTTTTT
V: TRBV5-1; size: .; J: TRBJ1-3; D: TRBD1; CDR3: CASSWDRTLSGNTIYF; DNA: TGCGCCAGCAGCTGGGACAGGACCCTCTCTGGAAACACCATATATTTT
V: TRBV7-2; size: .; J: TRBJ1-1; D: .; CDR3: CASSSIGNTEAFF; DNA: TGTGCCAGCAGCTCCATCGGGAACACTGAAGCTTTCTTT
V: TRBV4-2; size: many; J: TRBJ2-5; D: .; CDR3: CASSQEGAPRETQYF; DNA: TGTGCCAGCAGCCAAGAGGGGGCGCCTCGGGAGACCCAGTACTTC
V: TRBV10-3; size: .; J: TRBJ1-2; D: .; CDR3: CAISESAILTLRSYTF; DNA: TGTGCCATCAGTGAGTCCGCAATCCTGACACTACGAAGCTACACCTTC
V: TRBV18; size: .; J: TRBJ1-5; D: .; CDR3: CASSSEGGYQPQHF; DNA: TGTGCCAGCTCGTCTGAGGGGGGCTACCAGCCCCAGCATTTT
V: TRBV6-2/TRBV6-3; size: many; J: TRBJ1-1; D: .; CDR3: CASSYPRPGNGVNTEAFF; DNA: TGTGCCAGCAGTTACCCGCGACCCGGAAATGGAGTGAACACTGAAGCTTTCTTT
V: TRBV5-1; size: few; J: TRBJ2-6; D: TRBD1; CDR3: CASSLGRPTGGASGANVLTF; DNA: TGCGCCAGCAGCTTGGGGCGCCCGACAGGGGGTGCGTCCGGGGCCAACGTCCTGACTTTC
V: TRBV9; size: .; J: TRBJ1-4; D: TRBD1; CDR3: CASKSGTGVGEKLFF; DNA: TGTGCCAGCAAGTCAGGGACAGGGGTCGGCGAAAAACTGTTTTTT
V: TRBV6-5; size: few; J: TRBJ2-1; D: .; CDR3: CASISTRYNEQFF; DNA: TGTGCCAGCATTTCGACCCGATACAATGAGCAGTTCTTC